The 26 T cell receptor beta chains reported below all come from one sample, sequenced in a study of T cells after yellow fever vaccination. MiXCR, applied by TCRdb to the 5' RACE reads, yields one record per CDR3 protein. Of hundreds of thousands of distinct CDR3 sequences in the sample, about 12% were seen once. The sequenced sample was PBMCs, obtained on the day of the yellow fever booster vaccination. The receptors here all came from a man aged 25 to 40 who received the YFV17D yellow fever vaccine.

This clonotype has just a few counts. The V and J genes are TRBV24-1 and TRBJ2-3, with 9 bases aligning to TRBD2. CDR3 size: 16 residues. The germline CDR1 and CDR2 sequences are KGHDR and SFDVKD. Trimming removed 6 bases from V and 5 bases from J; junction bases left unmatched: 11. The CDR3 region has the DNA TGTGCCACCAGTTCGGGCCTGAGACTAGCGGAAGATACGCAGTATTTT. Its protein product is CATSSGLRLAEDTQYF.

CDR3 loop: CASSQEAGGPYEQFF. In DNA form, the CDR3 reads TGCGCCAGCAGCCAAGAGGCGGGAGGGCCTTATGAGCAGTTCTTC. This chain links TRBV4-3 with TRBJ2-1, with 9 bases that match TRBD2. The CDR3 is made up of 15 amino acids. Losses at the gene ends were 0 bases for V and 8 bases for J; bases not matched to a gene: 5. Germline V gives CDR1 LGHNA, CDR2 YSLEER.

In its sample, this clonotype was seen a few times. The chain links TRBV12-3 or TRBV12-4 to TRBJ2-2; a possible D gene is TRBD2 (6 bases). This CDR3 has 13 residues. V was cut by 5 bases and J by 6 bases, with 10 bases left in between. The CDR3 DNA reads TGTGCCAGCAGTGCTACTAGCCCCGGGGAGCTGTTTTTT. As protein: CASSATSPGELFF.

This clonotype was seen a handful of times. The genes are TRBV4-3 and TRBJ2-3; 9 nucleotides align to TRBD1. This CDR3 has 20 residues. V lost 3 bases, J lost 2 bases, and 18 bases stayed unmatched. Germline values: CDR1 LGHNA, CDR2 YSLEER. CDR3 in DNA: TGCGCCAGCAGCCAGTTCACCGGGACAGGGTGGGGCGGTAACACAGATACGCAGTATTTT. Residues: CASSQFTGTGWGGNTDTQYF.

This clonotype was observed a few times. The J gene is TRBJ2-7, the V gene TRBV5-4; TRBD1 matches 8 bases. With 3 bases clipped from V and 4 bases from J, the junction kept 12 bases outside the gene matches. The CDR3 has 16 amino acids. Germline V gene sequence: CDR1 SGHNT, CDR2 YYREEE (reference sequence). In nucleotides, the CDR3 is TGTGCCAGCAGCTCTGGGGCAGGGGGCGCCGGGTACGAGCAGTACTTC. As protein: CASSSGAGGAGYEQYF.

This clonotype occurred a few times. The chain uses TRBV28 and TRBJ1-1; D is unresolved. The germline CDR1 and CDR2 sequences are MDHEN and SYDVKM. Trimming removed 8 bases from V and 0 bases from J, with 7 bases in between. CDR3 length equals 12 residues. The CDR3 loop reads CASRHMNTEAFF. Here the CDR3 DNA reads TGTGCCAGCCGACACATGAACACTGAAGCTTTCTTT.

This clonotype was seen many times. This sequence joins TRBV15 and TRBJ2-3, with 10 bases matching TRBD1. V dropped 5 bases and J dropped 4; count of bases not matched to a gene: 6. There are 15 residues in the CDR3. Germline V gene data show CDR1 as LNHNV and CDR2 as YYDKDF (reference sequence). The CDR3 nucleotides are TGTGCCACCAGCCCGGACAGGGGGTTTCCAGATACGCAGTATTTT. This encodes CATSPDRGFPDTQYF.

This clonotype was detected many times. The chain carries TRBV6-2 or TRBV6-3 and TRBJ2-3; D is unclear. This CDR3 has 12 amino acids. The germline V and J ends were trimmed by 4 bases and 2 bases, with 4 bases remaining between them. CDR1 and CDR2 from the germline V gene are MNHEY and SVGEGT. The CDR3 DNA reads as TGTGCCAGCAGTTCACCCACAGATACGCAGTATTTT. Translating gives CASSSPTDTQYF.

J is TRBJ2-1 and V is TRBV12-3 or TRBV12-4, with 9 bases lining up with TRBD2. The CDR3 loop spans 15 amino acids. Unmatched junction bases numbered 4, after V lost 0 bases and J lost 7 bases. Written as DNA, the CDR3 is TGTGCCAGCAGTTTAGCTAGCGGGAGTTTTAATGAGCAGTTCTTC. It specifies CASSLASGSFNEQFF.

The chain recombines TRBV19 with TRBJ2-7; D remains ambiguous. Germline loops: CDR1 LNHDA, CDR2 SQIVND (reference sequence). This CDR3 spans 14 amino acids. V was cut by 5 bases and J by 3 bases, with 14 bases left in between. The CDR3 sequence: CASSVDGSYYEQYF. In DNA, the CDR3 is TGTGCCAGTAGTGTGGACGGAAGTTACTACGAGCAGTACTTC.

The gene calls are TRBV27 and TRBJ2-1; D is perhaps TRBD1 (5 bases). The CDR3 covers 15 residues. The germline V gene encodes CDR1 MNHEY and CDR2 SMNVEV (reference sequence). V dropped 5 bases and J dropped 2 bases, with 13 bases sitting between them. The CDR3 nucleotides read TGTGCCAGCAGTATAGGGGTGGGCGCCTACAATGAGCAGTTCTTC. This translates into CASSIGVGAYNEQFF.

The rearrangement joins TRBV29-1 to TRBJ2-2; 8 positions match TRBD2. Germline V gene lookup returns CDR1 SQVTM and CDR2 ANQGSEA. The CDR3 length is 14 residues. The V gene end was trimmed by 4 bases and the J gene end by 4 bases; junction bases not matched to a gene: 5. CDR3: CSVVGGRSTGELFF. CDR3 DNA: TGCAGCGTTGTGGGCGGGAGGAGCACCGGGGAGCTGTTTTTT.

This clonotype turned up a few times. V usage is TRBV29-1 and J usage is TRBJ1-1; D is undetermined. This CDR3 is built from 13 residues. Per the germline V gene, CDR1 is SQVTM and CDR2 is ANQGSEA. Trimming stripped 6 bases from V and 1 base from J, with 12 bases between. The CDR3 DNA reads TGCAGCGTCGTTCGAACCGGGAACACTGAAGCTTTCTTT. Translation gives CSVVRTGNTEAFF.

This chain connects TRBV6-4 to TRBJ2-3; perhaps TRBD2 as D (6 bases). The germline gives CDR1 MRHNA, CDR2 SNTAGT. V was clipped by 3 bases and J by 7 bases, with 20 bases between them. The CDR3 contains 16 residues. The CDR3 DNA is TGTGCCAGCAGTGAATCGGGACTCCTTGGGATTCATACGCAGTATTTT. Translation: CASSESGLLGIHTQYF.

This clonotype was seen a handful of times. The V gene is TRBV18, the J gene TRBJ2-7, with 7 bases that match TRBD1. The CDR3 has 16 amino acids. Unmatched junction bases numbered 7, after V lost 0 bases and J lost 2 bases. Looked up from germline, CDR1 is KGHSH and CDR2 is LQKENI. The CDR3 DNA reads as TGTGCCAGCTCACCACCCGGACAGGCCCTGACCTACGAGCAGTACTTC. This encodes CASSPPGQALTYEQYF.

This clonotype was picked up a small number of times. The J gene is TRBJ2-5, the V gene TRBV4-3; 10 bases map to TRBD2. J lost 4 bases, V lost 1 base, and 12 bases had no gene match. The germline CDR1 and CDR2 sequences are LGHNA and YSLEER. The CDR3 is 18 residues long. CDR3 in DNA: TGCGCCAGCAGCCAAGGTGGGATCGCTAGCGGGAGTTCAGAGACCCAGTACTTC. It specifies CASSQGGIASGSSETQYF.

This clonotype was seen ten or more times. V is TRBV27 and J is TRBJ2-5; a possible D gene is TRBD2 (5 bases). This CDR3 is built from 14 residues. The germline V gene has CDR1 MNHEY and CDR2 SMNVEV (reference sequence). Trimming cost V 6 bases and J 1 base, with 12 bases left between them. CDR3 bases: TGTGCCAGCAGCCAAACGAGCGGCCAAGAGACCCAGTACTTC. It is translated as CASSQTSGQETQYF.

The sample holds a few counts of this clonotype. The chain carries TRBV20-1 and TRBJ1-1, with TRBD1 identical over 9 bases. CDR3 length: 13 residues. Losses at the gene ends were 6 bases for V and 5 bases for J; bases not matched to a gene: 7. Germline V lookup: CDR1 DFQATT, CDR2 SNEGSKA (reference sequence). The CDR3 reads CSAKTGGGTEAFF. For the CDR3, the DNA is TGCAGTGCCAAAACAGGGGGCGGAACTGAAGCTTTCTTT.

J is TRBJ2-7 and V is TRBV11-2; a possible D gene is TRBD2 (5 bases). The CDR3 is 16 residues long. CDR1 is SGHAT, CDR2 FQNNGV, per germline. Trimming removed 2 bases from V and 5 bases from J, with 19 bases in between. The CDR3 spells CASSLYKGLGVHEQYF. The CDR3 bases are TGTGCCAGCAGCTTATACAAAGGTCTCGGGGTCCACGAGCAGTACTTC.

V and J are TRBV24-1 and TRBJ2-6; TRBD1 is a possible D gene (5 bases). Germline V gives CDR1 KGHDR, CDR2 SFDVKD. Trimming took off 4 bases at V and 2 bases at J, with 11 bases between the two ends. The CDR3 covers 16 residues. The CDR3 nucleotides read TGTGCCACCAGTGAGCGTACAGGCGCTGGGGCCAACGTCCTGACTTTC. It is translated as CATSERTGAGANVLTF.

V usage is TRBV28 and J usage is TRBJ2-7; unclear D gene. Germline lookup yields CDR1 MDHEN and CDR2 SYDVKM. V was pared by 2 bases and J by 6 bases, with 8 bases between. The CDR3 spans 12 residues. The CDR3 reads CASSLIWSEQYF. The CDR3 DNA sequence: TGTGCCAGCAGTTTAATCTGGTCCGAGCAGTACTTC.

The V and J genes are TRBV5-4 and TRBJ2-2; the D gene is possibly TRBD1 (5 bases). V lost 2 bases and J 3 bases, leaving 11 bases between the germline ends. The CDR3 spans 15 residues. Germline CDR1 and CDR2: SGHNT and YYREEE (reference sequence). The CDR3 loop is CASSFSIGDTGELFF. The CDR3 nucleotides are TGTGCCAGCAGCTTTTCGATAGGGGACACCGGGGAGCTGTTTTTT.

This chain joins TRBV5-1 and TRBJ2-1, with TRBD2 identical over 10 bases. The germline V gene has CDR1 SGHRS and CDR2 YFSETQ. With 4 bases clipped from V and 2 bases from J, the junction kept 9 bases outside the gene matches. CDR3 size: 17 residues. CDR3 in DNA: TGCGCCAGCAGCAGGCTCTTTACTAGCGGGACCTACAATGAGCAGTTCTTC. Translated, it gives CASSRLFTSGTYNEQFF. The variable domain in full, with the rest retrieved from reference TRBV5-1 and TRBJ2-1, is KAGVTQTPRYLIKTRGQQVTLSCSPISGHRSVSWYQQTPGQGLQFLFEYFSETQRNKGNFPGRFSGRQFSNSRSEMNVSTLELGDSALYLCASSRLFTSGTYNEQFFGPGTRLTVL.

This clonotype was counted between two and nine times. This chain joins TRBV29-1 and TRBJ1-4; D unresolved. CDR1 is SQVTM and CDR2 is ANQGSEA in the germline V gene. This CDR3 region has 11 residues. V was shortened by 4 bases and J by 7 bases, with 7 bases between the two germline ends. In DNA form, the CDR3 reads TGCAGCGTTGTTTTCGGTGAAAAACTGTTTTTT. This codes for CSVVFGEKLFF. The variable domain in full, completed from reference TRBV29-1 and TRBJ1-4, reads SAVISQKPSRDICQRGTSLTIQCQVDSQVTMMFWYRQQPGQSLTLIATANQGSEATYESGFVIDKFPISRPNLTFSTLTVSNMSPEDSSIYLCSVVFGEKLFFGSGTQLSVL.

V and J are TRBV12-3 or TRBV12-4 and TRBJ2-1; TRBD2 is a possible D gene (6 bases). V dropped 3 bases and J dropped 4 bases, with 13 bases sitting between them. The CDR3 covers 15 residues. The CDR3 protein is CASSFGTDNYNEQFF. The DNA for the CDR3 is TGTGCCAGCAGTTTTGGGACTGACAATTACAATGAGCAGTTCTTC.

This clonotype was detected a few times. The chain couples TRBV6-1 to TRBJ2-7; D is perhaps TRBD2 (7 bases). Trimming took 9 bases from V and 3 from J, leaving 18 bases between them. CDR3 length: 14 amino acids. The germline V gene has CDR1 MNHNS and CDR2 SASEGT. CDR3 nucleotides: TGTGCCAGTAGGGGGGGGACGGTAAACTACGAGCAGTACTTC. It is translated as CASRGGTVNYEQYF.